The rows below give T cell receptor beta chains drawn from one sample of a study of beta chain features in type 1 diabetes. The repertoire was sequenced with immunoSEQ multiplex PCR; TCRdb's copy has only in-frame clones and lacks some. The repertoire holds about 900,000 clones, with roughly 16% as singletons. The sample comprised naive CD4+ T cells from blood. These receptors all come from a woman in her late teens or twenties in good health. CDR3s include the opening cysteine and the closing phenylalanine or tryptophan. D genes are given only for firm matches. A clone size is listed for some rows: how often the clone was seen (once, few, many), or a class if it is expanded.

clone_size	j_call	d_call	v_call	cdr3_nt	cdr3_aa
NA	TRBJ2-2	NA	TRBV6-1	TGTGCCAGCAGAGGGGACAAGACGAACACCGGGGAGCTGTTTTTT	CASRGDKTNTGELFF
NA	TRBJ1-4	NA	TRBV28	TGTGCCAGCAGTTTGGGGGTCCTCGAAAAACTGTTTTTT	CASSLGVLEKLFF
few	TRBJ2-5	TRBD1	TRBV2	TGTGCCAGCAGTGAAGTCAGGGGGGAGACCCAGTACTTC	CASSEVRGETQYF
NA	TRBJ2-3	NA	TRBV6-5	TGTGCCAGCAGGCTAGGACTTCCAACAGATACGCAGTATTTT	CASRLGLPTDTQYF
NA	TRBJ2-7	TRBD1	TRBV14	TGTGCCAGCAGCCCCCCGGGACAGGGCGCCTACGAGCAGTACTTC	CASSPPGQGAYEQYF
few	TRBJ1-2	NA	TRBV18	TGTGCCAGCCAAGGCGGGAACTATGGCTACACCTTC	CASQGGNYGYTF
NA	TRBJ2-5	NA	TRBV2	TGTGCCAGCAGTGATGGGGTCCAAGAGACCCAGTACTTC	CASSDGVQETQYF
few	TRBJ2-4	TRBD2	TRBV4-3	TGCGCCAGCAGCCAAGAGGGAAATCTAGCGGGGGCCCTAGCCAAAAACATTCAGTACTTC	CASSQEGNLAGALAKNIQYF
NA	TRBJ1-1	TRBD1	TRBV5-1	TGCGCCAGCAGCTTGGGTCCCGGGCCCACAGGGGGCAACACTGAAGCTTTCTTT	CASSLGPGPTGGNTEAFF
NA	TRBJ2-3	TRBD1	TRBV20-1	TGCAGTGCTGAAGGGGGCGATACGCAGTATTTT	CSAEGGDTQYF
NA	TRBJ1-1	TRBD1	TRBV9	TGTGCCAGCAGCGTATCTTTCGGACAGGGGGATGAAGCTTTCTTT	CASSVSFGQGDEAFF
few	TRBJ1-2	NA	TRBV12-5	TGTGCTAGTGGTGGAGAAGGATACGGCTATGGCTACACCTTC	CASGGEGYGYGYTF
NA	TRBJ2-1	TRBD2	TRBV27	TGTGCCAGCAGTTTTTCACCGAGGTTGAGACTAGCGGGGGAGCAGTTCTTC	CASSFSPRLRLAGEQFF
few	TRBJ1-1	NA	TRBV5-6	TGTGCCAGCAGCTTGCTGCAACTGAACACTGAAGCTTTCTTT	CASSLLQLNTEAFF
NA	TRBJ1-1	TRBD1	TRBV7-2	TGTGCCAGCAGCTTACCTAGGGACAGTAGTGAAGCTTTCTTT	CASSLPRDSSEAFF
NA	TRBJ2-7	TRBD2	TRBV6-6	TGTGCCAGCAGCAATACGGGAGGAAAGCCGTACGAGCAGTACTTC	CASSNTGGKPYEQYF
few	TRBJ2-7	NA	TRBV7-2	TGTGCCAGCAGCCCGCCCTGGGCCTACGAGCAGTACTTC	CASSPPWAYEQYF
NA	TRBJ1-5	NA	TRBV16	TGTGCCAGCAGCGCCCTAAAAAGTCTGGTCCCGAATCAGCCCCAGCATTTT	CASSALKSLVPNQPQHF
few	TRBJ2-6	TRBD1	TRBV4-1	TGCGCCAGCAGCCAATGGACAGGGGGCAGAGCCGCTGGCTCTGGGGCCAACGTCCTGACTTTC	CASSQWTGGRAAGSGANVLTF
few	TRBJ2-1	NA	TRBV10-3	TGTGCCATCAGGACCGGAGGGCCAGGGTACAATGAGCAGTTCTTC	CAIRTGGPGYNEQFF
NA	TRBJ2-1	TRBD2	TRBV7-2	TGTGCCAGCAGCTTAGAGGGACTAGCGGCATATGAGCAGTTCTTC	CASSLEGLAAYEQFF
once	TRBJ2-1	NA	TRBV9	TGTGCCAGCAGCGCAGGAGGGGGCGCGTACAATGAGCAGTTCTTC	CASSAGGGAYNEQFF
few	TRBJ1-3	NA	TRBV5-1	TGCGCCAGCAGCTTGGCCGGACCGGGGGCCATATATTTT	CASSLAGPGAIYF
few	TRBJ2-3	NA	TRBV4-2	TGTGCCAGCAGCCAAGACTCTGCGGGTACCCCCCGGTATTTT	CASSQDSAGTPRYF
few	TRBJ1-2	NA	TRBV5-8	TGTGCCAGCAGCTCCTCCTTGGGGAACTATGGCTACACCTTC	CASSSSLGNYGYTF
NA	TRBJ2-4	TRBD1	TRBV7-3	TGTGCCAGCAGCGTCACGGGACAGCAAAACATTCAGTACTTC	CASSVTGQQNIQYF
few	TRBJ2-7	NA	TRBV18	TGTGCCAGCTCACCACGTGGGGGAAACGAGAACTACGAGCAGTACTTC	CASSPRGGNENYEQYF
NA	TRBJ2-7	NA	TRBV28	TGTGCCAGCAGTTCTTGGTACGAGCAGTACTTC	CASSSWYEQYF
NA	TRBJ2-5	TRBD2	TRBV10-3	TGTGCCATCAGTGAGTCGGGAGGGTCTGAGACCCAGTACTTC	CAISESGGSETQYF
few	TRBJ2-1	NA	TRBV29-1	TGCAGCGTGCGGGGCGGCCTGGCAGACAATGAGCAGTTCTTC	CSVRGGLADNEQFF
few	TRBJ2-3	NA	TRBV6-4	TGTGCCAGCAGTGAACGTGCAGGCACAGATACGCAGTATTTT	CASSERAGTDTQYF
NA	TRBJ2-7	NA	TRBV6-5	TGTGCCAGCAGTTACTCGGGACCCGCGACCTACGAGCAGTACTTC	CASSYSGPATYEQYF
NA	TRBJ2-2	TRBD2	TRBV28	TGTGCCAGCAGTTTATTGGGACTAGCGGGATTTCGGGGGACCGGGGAGCTGTTTTTT	CASSLLGLAGFRGTGELFF
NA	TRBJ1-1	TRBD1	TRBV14	TGTGCCAGCAGCCAATTTAGGGGGCACACTTCCCCTGAAGCTTTCTTT	CASSQFRGHTSPEAFF
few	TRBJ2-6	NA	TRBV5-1	TGCGCCAGCAGCTTGGTGCGCGACGTCCTGACTTTC	CASSLVRDVLTF
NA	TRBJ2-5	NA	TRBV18	TGTGCCAGCTCACCGAACACGTTGGCCATAGAGACCCAGTACTTC	CASSPNTLAIETQYF
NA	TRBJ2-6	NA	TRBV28	TGTGCCAGCACGCGGGGCGGCAACTCTGGGGCCAACGTCCTGACTTTC	CASTRGGNSGANVLTF
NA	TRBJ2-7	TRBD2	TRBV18	TGTGCCAGCTCACCCCTAGCGGGAAACGAGCAGTACTTC	CASSPLAGNEQYF
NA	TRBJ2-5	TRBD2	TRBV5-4	TGTGCCAGCAGGTCCGGACTAGCTACGCAAGAGACCCAGTACTTC	CASRSGLATQETQYF
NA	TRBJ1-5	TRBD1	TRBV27	TGTGCCAGCAGTCCCCATAAGACAGGGAATAGCAATCAGCCCCAGCATTTT	CASSPHKTGNSNQPQHF
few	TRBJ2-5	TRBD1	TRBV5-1	TGCGCCAGCATTTCGAGACCGGGAACAGGGGCAGAGACCCAGTACTTC	CASISRPGTGAETQYF
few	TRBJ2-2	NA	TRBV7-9	TGTGCCAGCAGCTTAATGGGCCCTAACACCGGGGAGCTGTTTTTT	CASSLMGPNTGELFF
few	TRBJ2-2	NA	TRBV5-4	TGTGCCAGCAGCTCACCCGCAGGGGTAACCGGGGAGCTGTTTTTT	CASSSPAGVTGELFF
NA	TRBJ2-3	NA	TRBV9	TGTGCCAGCAGCGTATCGGGACCACATACGCAGTATTTT	CASSVSGPHTQYF
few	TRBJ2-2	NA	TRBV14	TGTGCCAGCAGCAGGACCCTTAATGCCGGGGAGCTGTTTTTT	CASSRTLNAGELFF
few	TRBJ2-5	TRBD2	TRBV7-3	TGTGCCAGCAGCTTAACTGGAGCGGGAGGTGGGGAGACCCAGTACTTC	CASSLTGAGGGETQYF
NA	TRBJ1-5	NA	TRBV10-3	TGTGCCATCAGTGAGTCGAGACAAAGCAATCAGCCCCAGCATTTT	CAISESRQSNQPQHF
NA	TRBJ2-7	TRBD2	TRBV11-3	TGTGCCAGCAGCTTCAGCGGGAAACCCTACGAGCAGTACTTC	CASSFSGKPYEQYF
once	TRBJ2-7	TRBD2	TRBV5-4	TGTGCCAGCAGCAAAGGGACTAGCGAACGTCAGTACTTC	CASSKGTSERQYF
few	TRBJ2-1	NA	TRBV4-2	TGTGCCAGCAGCCAAGTGCGGGAATCTGAGCAGTTCTTC	CASSQVRESEQFF
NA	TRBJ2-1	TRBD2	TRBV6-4	TGTGCCAGCAGTGTCGAGGGAGGGCCCTACAATGAGCAGTTCTTC	CASSVEGGPYNEQFF
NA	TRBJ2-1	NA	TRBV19	TGTGCCAGTAGTATAGGTCCACCTGCCTACAATGAGCAGTTCTTC	CASSIGPPAYNEQFF
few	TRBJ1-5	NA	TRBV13	TGTGCCAGCAGCCAACATAAGGGACAGCCCCAGCATTTT	CASSQHKGQPQHF
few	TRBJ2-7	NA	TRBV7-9	TGTGCCAGCAGCCGTGGCGGGGACAGTCGGTACGAGCAGTACTTC	CASSRGGDSRYEQYF
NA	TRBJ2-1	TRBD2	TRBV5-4	TGTGCCAGCAGCCAGACTAGCGGGAGGGCCGTAGAGCAGTTCTTC	CASSQTSGRAVEQFF
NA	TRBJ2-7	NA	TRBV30	TGTGCCTGGAGTGTACTAAGAGGGAGCCCCATTTACGAGCAGTACTTC	CAWSVLRGSPIYEQYF
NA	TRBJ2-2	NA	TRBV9	TGTGCCAGCAGCGTAGCGGCTGGCACCGGGGAGCTGTTTTTT	CASSVAAGTGELFF
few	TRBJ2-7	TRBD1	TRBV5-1	TGCGCCAGCAGCTGGACAGGGCCCTCCTACGAGCAGTACTTC	CASSWTGPSYEQYF